This T cell receptor beta chain appears in the sequencing data of a study of CD8 T cells in Susac syndrome (dated by TCRdb to between 2018 and 2020). Background for the entire study: Whether CD8+ T cell activation and differentiation in Susac syndrome was antigen driven was tested using repertoire sequencing. Beyond this particular receptor, the publication reports: The TCR sequencing and HLA analysis was acknowledged to have included a relatively small number of individuals.

High-throughput TCR beta sequencing profiled peripheral blood CD8+ and CD4+ T cells from healthy donors, Susac syndrome patients and multiple sclerosis patients. The multiple sclerosis controls were treatment-naive patients who had stable or active relapsing-remitting disease and met the revised McDonald criteria. Bulk CD8+ and CD4+ T cells were purified by magnetic negative isolation, whereas CD8+ TEMRA cells were enriched by FACS. Blood was drawn into EDTA tubes, processed within 24 hours, and PBMCs were isolated by density gradient centrifugation. PBMCs intended for TCR sequencing were cryopreserved in liquid nitrogen and were subsequently thawed in a 37 degrees C water bath. The sorted or isolated CD4+, CD8+ and CD8+ TEMRA cells had a purity of 90% or higher. On this clonotype itself: No cognate antigen has been identified for it. No base quality values were provided; no much bigger clone lies one nucleotide off.

RNA was extracted with the RNeasy kit and about 0.5 to 1 ug was reverse transcribed using random hexamers. TCR beta CDR3 regions were amplified with the immunoSEQ multiplex PCR assay covering 54 Vbeta and 13 Jbeta segments. PCR amplification bias was corrected by using a synthetic template baseline for primer optimization and computational correction. Regarding the original processing steps: Reads were annotated to V, D and J genes according to IMGT and were analyzed with immunoSEQ Analyzer, with only productive sequences retained. To calculate clonality, Shannon entropy was normalized by log2 of the number of productive unique sequences and then subtracted from one. Public and private clones were assessed among the 100 most prevalent clones of each patient and control. A clone was defined as Susac-specific if it was absent from the healthy and MS cohorts, from approximately 980 published viral clones and from other ImmuneACCESS disease sequences. TCRdb handled the public reads itself, with Q25 trimming in fastp and clone calling in MiXCR, and kept productive beta chains. For every CDR3 protein sequence, its rows merge into one entry that carries the most common genes and DNA. TCRdb's processing, not the authors', yielded these V and J calls. The sample table lists 300,000 to 350,000 distinct CDR3 sequences, approximately 90% of them with a count of one. Roughly 0.059% of the sample is in the top ten clones.

The trim is 2 bases for V and 3 bases for J, with a gap of 8 bases between the germline ends. The CDR3 holds 15 amino acids from the cysteine to the phenylalanine. Kept here is only the CDR3 DNA, which spans 45 bases and is read in frame from base 1. The sequence was obtained from a human donor with multiple sclerosis. Sequenced material: CD4+ T cells from PBMCs. The chain is made from TRBV12-3 or TRBV12-4 and TRBJ1-6; the D gene cannot be resolved reliably. DNA sequence: TGTGCCAGCAGTTTAAGGCTTAACTATAATTCACCCCTCCACTTT. Protein translation: CASSLRLNYNSPLHF.